This T cell receptor (beta chain) stems from a study of T cell changes during pregnancy in multiple sclerosis. Produced via immunoSEQ multiplex PCR; TCRdb's table is partial and in-frame only. The table includes about 46,000 clones, around 93% detected once. The CDR3 is made up of 18 amino acids. J gave up 0 bases and V 4 bases, and 7 bases lay outside the gene matches. CDR1 is LNHDA, CDR2 SQIVND, per germline (reference sequence). The source was CD8+ T cells from peripheral blood mononuclear cells, collected in the second trimester of pregnancy. The genes are TRBV19 and TRBJ1-6; 9 nucleotides line up with TRBD1. The clonotype was recovered from a female donor with multiple sclerosis, enrolled in a pregnancy study. CDR3 sequence (DNA): TGTGCCAGTAGTAGGGACAGGGCACTGAGCTCCTATAATTCACCCCTCCACTTT. The encoded protein is CASSRDRALSSYNSPLHF.